What follows is one TCR beta chain and its context. What antigen it recognizes has not been identified. One base away there is no much larger clone; base qualities are not given. The data belong to a study of vaccination effects on CD4 cells after COVID-19 (dated by TCRdb to 2021 to 2024). Looking at the study overall: In the ViraFEST assay, PBMC were stimulated with viral peptide pools, and TCR sequencing was then used to find antigen-specific CD4+ T cell clonotypes based on their expansion. Two doses of either the BNT162b2 or the mRNA-1273 mRNA SARS-CoV-2 vaccine were administered to participants. About 2.1 million PBMC per well were cultured in IMDM with about 4.5% human AB serum, 10 IU/ml IL-2 and gentamicin, plus 10 ug/ml peptides. The study compared SARS-CoV-2 spike-specific CD4+ TCR repertoires before and after mRNA vaccination in COVID-19 convalescent patients and infection-naive vaccine recipients. A total of 10 COVID-19 convalescent patients and several SARS-CoV-2-naive healthy vaccine recipients were included in the full study. The Oncomine TCR Beta short-read assay on an Illumina iSeq 100 was used to sequence cultures from other donors in the study.

After less than 13 days of culture, CD4+ T cells were isolated with the EasySep CD4+ T cell isolation kit. None of the healthy vaccine recipients had a prior SARS-CoV-2 infection, which was confirmed by nucleocapsid antibody tests that came back negative both before and after vaccination. Half of the culture medium was replaced with fresh IL-2-containing medium on days 3 and 7. Unless otherwise noted, each peptide stimulation condition was cultured in triplicate wells. Using Ficoll-Paque Plus gradient centrifugation, PBMC were separated from whole blood and then either used fresh or cryopreserved at -140C. The QIAamp micro DNA kit was used to extract genomic DNA from the cultured CD4+ T cells. Points the paper makes about the study in general: The study was limited by a small number of convalescent patients and lacked early post-infection timepoints. Marked clonal contraction was observed in both infection-induced and vaccine-induced clones at late post-vaccination timepoints, consistent with waning T cell responses. In healthy vaccine recipients, vaccine-induced clones were almost all SARS-CoV-2 mono-reactive, with only 1 of 255 cross-reactive with common cold coronaviruses.

Library prep was done by the immunoSEQ multiplex PCR assay. DNA from the cultured, isolated CD4+ T cells was subjected to TCR beta CDR3 sequencing. Regarding the original processing steps: Non-productive TCR sequences were removed and reads were trimmed to the CDR3 region, keeping CDR3s of at least 7 amino acids. Antigen-specific clonotypes were identified using the MANAFEST web app by comparison of expansion in peptide wells against reference cultures. Positive clones required FDR<0.05 expansion versus reference and all other wells, odds ratio above 5, and frequency above 0.1% in two replicate wells. Clonotypes significantly expanded in SARS-CoV-2 spike wells and in at least one common cold coronavirus spike condition were defined as cross-reactive. CDR3 similarity was assessed by Levenshtein distance using the stringdist R package, and unrooted trees were constructed with ape in R 3.6.1. Sourced from immuneACCESS, this table was stored by TCRdb with only in-frame sequences that have V and J called. A share of the clones is absent; for the studies checked, an unresolved V gene accounts for under half, and the remainder has no known explanation. The V and J calls and clone size were taken over from that table, and D and trimming were inferred from the DNA. The sample includes under 50,000 clones, with 65% to 80% observed a single time. Jointly, the top ten make up roughly 6% of the sample.

The TCR was taken from a human donor who received a COVID-19 vaccine. The sequenced sample was CD4+ T cells from PBMCs cultured without peptide, obtained before COVID-19 vaccination.

The DNA is as follows: TGTGCCAGCAGTCTTACCAGCCTCTATGGCTACACCTTC. It specifies CASSLTSLYGYTF. The sequence is built from TRBV28 and TRBJ1-2; the D gene remains uncertain. In the germline V gene, CDR1 corresponds to MDHEN and CDR2 to SYDVKM. V sheds 5 bases and J sheds 4 bases, leaving 11 bases between their ends. The CDR3 sequence holds 13 residues, the cysteine and phenylalanine included. The only DNA kept is the CDR3, 39 bases in frame from the first base.